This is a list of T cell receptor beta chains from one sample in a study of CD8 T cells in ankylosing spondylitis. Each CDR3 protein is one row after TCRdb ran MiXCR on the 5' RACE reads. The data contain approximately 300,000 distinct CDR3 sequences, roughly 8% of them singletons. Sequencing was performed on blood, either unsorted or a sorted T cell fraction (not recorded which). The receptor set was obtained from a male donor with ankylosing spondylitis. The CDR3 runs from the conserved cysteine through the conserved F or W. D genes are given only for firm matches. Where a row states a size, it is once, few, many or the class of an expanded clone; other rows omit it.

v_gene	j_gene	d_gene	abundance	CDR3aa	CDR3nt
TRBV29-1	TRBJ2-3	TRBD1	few	CSVGGTGGEDTQYF	TGCAGCGTGGGAGGGACAGGGGGTGAAGATACGCAGTATTTT
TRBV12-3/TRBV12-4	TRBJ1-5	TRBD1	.	CASSRRGQAKERAQHF	TGTGCCAGCAGCAGACGGGGACAGGCGAAAGAGAGAGCCCAGCATTTT
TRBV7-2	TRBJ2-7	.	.	CASSLGVLGYEQYF	TGTGCCAGCAGCTTAGGAGTTCTGGGCTACGAGCAGTACTTC
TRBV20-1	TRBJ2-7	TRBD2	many	CSAKVAGLRNEQYF	TGCAGTGCTAAGGTAGCGGGACTTAGAAACGAGCAGTACTTC
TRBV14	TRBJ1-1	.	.	CASSLYGANTEAFF	TGTGCCAGCAGCCTTTATGGGGCGAACACTGAAGCTTTCTTT
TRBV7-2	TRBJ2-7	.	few	CASSFGQGMNEQYF	TGTGCCAGCAGCTTTGGGCAGGGGATGAACGAGCAGTACTTC
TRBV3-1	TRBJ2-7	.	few	CASSQGTGQPYEQYF	TGTGCCAGCAGCCAAGGGACCGGCCAGCCCTACGAGCAGTACTTC
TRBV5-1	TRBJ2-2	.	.	CASSPLGGTDRELFF	TGCGCCAGCAGCCCGCTAGGGGGGACGGATCGGGAGCTGTTTTTT
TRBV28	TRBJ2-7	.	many	CASSTGSHEQYF	TGTGCCAGCAGTACAGGGAGCCACGAGCAGTACTTC
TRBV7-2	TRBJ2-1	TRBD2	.	CASKPSGTHYNEQFF	TGTGCCAGCAAACCTAGCGGGACTCACTACAATGAGCAGTTCTTC
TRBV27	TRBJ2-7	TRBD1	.	CASSWTGQSYEQYF	TGTGCCAGCAGTTGGACAGGCCAATCCTACGAGCAGTACTTC
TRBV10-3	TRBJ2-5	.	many	CAISEGDSRETQYF	TGTGCCATCAGTGAAGGGGACTCCAGAGAGACCCAGTACTTC
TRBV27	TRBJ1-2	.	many	CASSSAGGYTF	TGTGCCAGCAGTTCGGCGGGAGGCTACACCTTC
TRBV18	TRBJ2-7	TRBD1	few	CASSPRDRRYEQYF	TGTGCCAGCTCACCCCGGGACAGGCGCTACGAGCAGTACTTC
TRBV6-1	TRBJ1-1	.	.	CASSRDGGNAKAFF	TGTGCCAGCAGTAGGGACGGCGGAAACGCTAAAGCTTTCTTT
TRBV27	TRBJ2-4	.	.	CASSLSGLDIQYF	TGTGCCAGCAGTTTATCAGGGTTGGACATTCAGTACTTC
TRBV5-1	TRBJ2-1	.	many	CASSSPGRGPNEQFF	TGCGCCAGCAGCTCCCCAGGGCGGGGGCCTAATGAGCAGTTCTTC
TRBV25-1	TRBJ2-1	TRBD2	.	CASSPPSGDEKFF	TGTGCCAGCAGCCCCCCTAGCGGGGATGAGAAGTTCTTC
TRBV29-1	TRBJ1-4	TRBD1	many	CSVEGTGGANEKLFF	TGCAGCGTAGAGGGGACAGGGGGCGCCAATGAAAAACTGTTTTTT
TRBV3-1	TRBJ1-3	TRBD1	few	CASSPYQGAPGNTIYF	TGTGCCAGCAGCCCGTACCAGGGGGCTCCTGGAAACACCATATATTTT
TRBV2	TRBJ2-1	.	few	CATLAGISYNEQFF	TGTGCCACCCTAGCTGGGATCTCCTACAATGAGCAGTTCTTC
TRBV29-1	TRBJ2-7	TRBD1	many	CSVDVTGQSQYF	TGCAGCGTTGACGTGACAGGGCAATCCCAGTACTTC
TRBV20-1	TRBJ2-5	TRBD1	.	CSARGEQGVETQYF	TGCAGTGCTAGAGGAGAACAGGGGGTAGAGACCCAGTACTTC
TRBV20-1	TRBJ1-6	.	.	CSARGSGGSSPLHF	TGCAGTGCTAGAGGGTCTGGGGGAAGTTCACCCCTCCACTTT
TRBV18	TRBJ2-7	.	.	CASAPLSSYEQYF	TGTGCCAGCGCGCCGCTGAGCTCCTACGAGCAGTACTTC
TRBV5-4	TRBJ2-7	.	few	CASSLAGALSSYEQYF	TGTGCCAGCAGCTTGGCTGGGGCACTAAGCTCCTACGAGCAGTACTTC
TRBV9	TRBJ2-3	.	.	CASSVTPDPDTQYF	TGTGCCAGCAGCGTAACCCCCGACCCAGATACGCAGTATTTT
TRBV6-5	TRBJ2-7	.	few	CASSSLFGTQLSYEQYF	TGTGCCAGCAGTTCCTTGTTTGGGACACAACTCTCCTACGAGCAGTACTTC
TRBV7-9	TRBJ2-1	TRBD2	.	CASSRGGLAVYNEQFF	TGTGCCAGCAGCCGTGGGGGACTAGCGGTCTACAATGAGCAGTTCTTC
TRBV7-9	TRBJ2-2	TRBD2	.	CASRQKWRESPGELFF	TGTGCCAGCAGACAAAAGTGGCGGGAGTCCCCCGGGGAGCTGTTTTTT
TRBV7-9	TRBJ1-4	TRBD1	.	CASSSGTGGVEKLFF	TGTGCCAGCAGCTCAGGGACAGGGGGGGTTGAAAAACTGTTTTTT
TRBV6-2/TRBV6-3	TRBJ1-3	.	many	CASSRGQHSGNTIYF	TGTGCCAGCAGTCGGGGACAACACTCTGGAAACACCATATATTTT
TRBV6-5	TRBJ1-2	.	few	CASSYGVDSVNYGYTF	TGTGCCAGCAGTTATGGTGTTGACTCGGTAAACTATGGCTACACCTTC
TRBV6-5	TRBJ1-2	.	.	CASSYGAGFNYGYTF	TGTGCCAGCAGTTACGGGGCGGGGTTTAACTATGGCTACACCTTC
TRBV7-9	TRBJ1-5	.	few	CASSFDVWQPQHF	TGTGCCAGCAGCTTCGATGTTTGGCAGCCCCAGCATTTT
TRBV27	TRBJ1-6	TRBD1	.	CASSYSSTGNSPLHF	TGTGCCAGCAGTTACTCCTCGACAGGGAATTCACCCCTCCACTTT
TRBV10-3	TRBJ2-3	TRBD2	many	CAISDIGRALGDTQYF	TGTGCCATCAGTGATATCGGGAGGGCCCTCGGAGATACGCAGTATTTT
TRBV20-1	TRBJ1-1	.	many	CSARVNPTLDTEAFF	TGCAGTGCTAGGGTGAATCCGACTTTAGACACTGAAGCTTTCTTT
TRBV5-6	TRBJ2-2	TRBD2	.	CASSVSGRNTGELFF	TGTGCCAGCAGCGTAAGCGGGAGGAACACCGGGGAGCTGTTTTTT
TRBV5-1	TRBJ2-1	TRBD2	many	CASSLVGGSSYNEQFF	TGCGCCAGCAGCTTGGTGGGGGGGAGCTCCTACAATGAGCAGTTCTTC
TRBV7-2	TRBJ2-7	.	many	CASSSLAGTYEQYF	TGTGCCAGCAGCTCTCTAGCTGGAACCTACGAGCAGTACTTC
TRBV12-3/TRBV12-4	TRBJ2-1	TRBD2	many	CASSQSGTTLYNEQFF	TGTGCCAGCAGTCAATCCGGGACTACCCTCTACAATGAGCAGTTCTTC
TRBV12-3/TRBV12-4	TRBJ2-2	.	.	CATEGQVRGGELFF	TGTGCCACCGAAGGGCAGGTCCGGGGCGGGGAGCTGTTTTTT
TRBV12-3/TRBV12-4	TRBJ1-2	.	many	CASSFQTGYGYTF	TGTGCCAGCAGTTTCCAGACGGGCTATGGCTACACCTTC
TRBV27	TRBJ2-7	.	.	CASSSRSNEQYF	TGTGCCAGCAGTTCTAGATCTAACGAGCAGTACTTC
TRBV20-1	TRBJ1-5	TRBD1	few	CSAVSEGADQPQHF	TGCAGTGCCGTCTCCGAGGGGGCAGATCAGCCCCAGCATTTT
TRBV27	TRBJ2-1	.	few	CASSYREYNEQFF	TGTGCCAGCAGTTACAGGGAATACAATGAGCAGTTCTTC
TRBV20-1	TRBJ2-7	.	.	CSAREIDSNYEQYF	TGCAGTGCTAGAGAAATAGACTCCAACTACGAGCAGTACTTC
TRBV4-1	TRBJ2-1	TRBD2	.	CASSRGGVRVNEQFF	TGCGCCAGCAGCCGCGGGGGGGTACGCGTCAATGAGCAGTTCTTC
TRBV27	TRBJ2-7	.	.	CASSYADSSYEQYF	TGTGCCAGCAGCTACGCCGACAGCTCCTACGAGCAGTACTTC
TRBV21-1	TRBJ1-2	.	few	CASSNRGTGGEYGYTF	TGTGCCAGCAGCAACCGGGGAACAGGAGGAGAGTATGGCTACACCTTC
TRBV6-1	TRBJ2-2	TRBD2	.	CARRSGATNTGELFF	TGTGCCAGACGTAGCGGGGCTACGAACACCGGGGAGCTGTTTTTT
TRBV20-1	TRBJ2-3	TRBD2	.	CCAGIVAGASTDTQYF	TGCTGTGCTGGGATAGTCGCGGGAGCTAGCACAGATACGCAGTATTTT
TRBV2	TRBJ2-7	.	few	CASSEQSSYEQYF	TGTGCCAGCAGTGAACAGAGTTCCTACGAGCAGTACTTC
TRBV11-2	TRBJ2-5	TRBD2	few	CASSLRLVAGGSQETQYF	TGTGCCAGCAGCTTACGACTCGTGGCGGGAGGTTCCCAAGAGACCCAGTACTTC
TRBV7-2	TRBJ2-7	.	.	CASSGGLPSSYEQYF	TGTGCCAGCAGCGGAGGGCTTCCCAGCTCCTACGAGCAGTACTTC
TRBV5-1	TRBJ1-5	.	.	CASRSGTEDNQPQHF	TGCGCCAGCAGATCCGGGACCGAAGACAATCAGCCCCAGCATTTT
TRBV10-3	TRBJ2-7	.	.	CAIQRTRDSYEQYF	TGTGCCATCCAACGAACTAGGGATAGCTACGAGCAGTACTTC